These T cell receptor beta chains were read from a single sample in a study of Graves' ophthalmopathy and Graves' hyperthyroidism. In TCRdb, the multiplex PCR reads were re-called with MiXCR into one record per CDR3 protein. In the table there are hundreds of thousands of distinct CDR3 sequences, under 15% of which are singletons. Specimen: blood. All receptors derive from a woman in her 30s with Graves' ophthalmopathy. Both conserved end residues are part of each CDR3. Fields, in order: J gene, V gene, D gene, clone size, CDR3 protein, CDR3 DNA. D genes are given only for firm matches. Rows give clone size only sometimes, using once, few, many, or a class for an expanded clone.

TRBJ2-7	TRBV20-1	TRBD2	few	CSARDLVTSGPYEQYF	TGCAGTGCTAGAGATCTGGTTACTAGCGGTCCCTACGAGCAGTACTTC
TRBJ2-2	TRBV19	.	many	CASREGGRTGELFF	TGTGCCAGTAGAGAGGGGGGACGCACCGGGGAGCTGTTTTTT
TRBJ1-5	TRBV7-2	TRBD1	many	CASSSRDRGPYSNQPQHF	TGTGCCAGCAGCTCCCGGGACAGGGGGCCCTATAGCAATCAGCCCCAGCATTTT
TRBJ2-5	TRBV12-3/TRBV12-4	.	many	CASWAGAGETQYF	TGTGCCAGCTGGGCAGGAGCGGGCGAGACCCAGTACTTC
TRBJ1-2	TRBV29-1	.	many	CSVTQNNNYGYTF	TGCAGCGTCACACAGAATAACAACTATGGCTACACCTTC
TRBJ2-7	TRBV18	.	many	CASSPPSRGAYEQYF	TGTGCCAGCTCACCACCGTCCAGGGGGGCCTACGAGCAGTACTTC
TRBJ2-7	TRBV13	.	many	CASSGGRSIGEQYF	TGTGCCAGCAGCGGAGGGAGGTCTATTGGCGAGCAGTACTTC
TRBJ2-7	TRBV28	TRBD2	many	CATTGGPYEQYF	TGTGCCACCACGGGGGGTCCCTACGAGCAGTACTTC
TRBJ2-2	TRBV7-2	TRBD2	few	CASSLVPGLAGNGELFF	TGTGCCAGCAGCTTAGTGCCAGGACTAGCGGGAAACGGGGAGCTGTTTTTT
TRBJ2-3	TRBV12-3/TRBV12-4	TRBD2	many	CASSPGLADHTDTQYF	TGTGCCAGCAGTCCGGGACTAGCGGACCACACAGATACGCAGTATTTT
TRBJ1-1	TRBV20-1	TRBD1	many	CSATGAPGRGYTEAFF	TGCAGTGCTACCGGGGCCCCTGGCAGGGGGTACACTGAAGCTTTCTTT
TRBJ1-1	TRBV11-2	.	many	CASSYLFPRDTEAFF	TGTGCCAGCAGCTACCTATTCCCCAGGGACACTGAAGCTTTCTTT
TRBJ1-1	TRBV28	.	many	CASSLAASRSSWNTEAFF	TGTGCCAGCAGTTTAGCCGCCAGCCGCTCATCGTGGAACACTGAAGCTTTCTTT
TRBJ1-1	TRBV27	.	many	CASSGLWNTEAFF	TGTGCCAGCAGTGGGCTCTGGAACACTGAAGCTTTCTTT
TRBJ2-2	TRBV6-5	.	few	CASIKEGTGELFF	TGTGCCAGCATTAAAGAAGGAACCGGGGAGCTGTTTTTT
TRBJ1-5	TRBV20-1	.	.	CSASPGHGYNQPQHF	TGCAGTGCTAGTCCGGGACACGGATACAATCAGCCCCAGCATTTT